One T cell receptor (beta chain) is described in this entry. Its antigen is unidentified. These data originate in a study of early T cells in non-severe SARS-CoV-2 infection. Across the whole study: Chains were not paired, and sequencing was done on bulk RNA from unsorted whole blood. General study points: Matching results from VDJdb favored anti-spike CD8 responses, leaving private and CD4 specificities undetected.

CDR3 length: 14 amino acids. The germline CDR1 and CDR2 sequences are MNHNS and SASEGT. Trimming removed 1 base from V and 5 bases from J; junction bases left unmatched: 1. Individual cDNA molecules received unique molecular identifiers during library preparation. TCRdb re-derived calls from the 5' RACE reads in MiXCR, one entry per CDR3 protein. The sample records 60,000 to 65,000 distinct CDR3 sequences, around 12% being singletons. This sequence joins TRBV6-1 and TRBJ2-2, with 7 positions matching TRBD2. The sequencing input was whole blood. This TCR was sampled from an adult who was a healthcare worker with PCR-confirmed SARS-CoV-2 infection or an uninfected control (not recorded which). The CDR3 nucleotides are TGTGCCAGCAGTGAAGTGCGGGGGACCGGGGAGCTGTTTTTT. It translates to CASSEVRGTGELFF.